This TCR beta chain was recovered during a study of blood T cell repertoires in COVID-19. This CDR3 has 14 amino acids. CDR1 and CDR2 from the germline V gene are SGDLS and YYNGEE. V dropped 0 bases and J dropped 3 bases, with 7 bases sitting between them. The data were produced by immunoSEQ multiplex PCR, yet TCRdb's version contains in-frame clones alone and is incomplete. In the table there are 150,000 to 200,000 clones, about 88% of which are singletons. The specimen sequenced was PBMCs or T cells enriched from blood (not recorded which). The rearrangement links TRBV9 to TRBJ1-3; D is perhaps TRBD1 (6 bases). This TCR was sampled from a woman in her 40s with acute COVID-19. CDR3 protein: CASSVGGGGNTIYF. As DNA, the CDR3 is TGTGCCAGCAGCGTAGGAGGGGGTGGAAACACCATATATTTT. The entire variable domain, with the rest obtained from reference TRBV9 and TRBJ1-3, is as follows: DSGVTQTPKHLITATGQRVTLRCSPRSGDLSVYWYQQSLDQGLQFLIQYYNGEERAKGNILERFSAQQFPDLHSELNLSSLELGDSALYFCASSVGGGGNTIYFGEGSWLTVV.